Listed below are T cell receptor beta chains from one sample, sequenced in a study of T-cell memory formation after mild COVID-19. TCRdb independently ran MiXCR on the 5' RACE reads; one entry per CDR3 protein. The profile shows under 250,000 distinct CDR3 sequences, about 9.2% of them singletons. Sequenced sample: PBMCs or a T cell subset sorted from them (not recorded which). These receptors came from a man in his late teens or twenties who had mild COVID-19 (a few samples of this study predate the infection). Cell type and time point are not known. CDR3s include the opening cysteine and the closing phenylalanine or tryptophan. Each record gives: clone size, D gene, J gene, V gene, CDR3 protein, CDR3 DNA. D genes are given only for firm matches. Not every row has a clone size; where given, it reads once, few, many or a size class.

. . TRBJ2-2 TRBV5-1 CASSPPLDGVSTGELFF TGCGCCAGCAGCCCTCCACTCGACGGAGTTAGCACCGGGGAGCTGTTTTTT
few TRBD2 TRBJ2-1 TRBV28 CASSGTRGGREQFF TGTGCCAGCAGTGGGACTAGAGGGGGGCGGGAGCAGTTCTTC
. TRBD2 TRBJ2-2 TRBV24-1 CATRRLAGGLNTGELFF TGTGCCACCAGGAGACTAGCGGGGGGACTGAACACCGGGGAGCTGTTTTTT
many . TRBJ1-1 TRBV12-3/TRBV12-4 CASSHPGGGHTEAFF TGTGCCAGCAGTCACCCGGGAGGAGGGCACACTGAAGCTTTCTTT
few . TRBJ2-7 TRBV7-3 CASSLSQSYEQYF TGTGCCAGCAGCTTAAGTCAGAGCTACGAGCAGTACTTC
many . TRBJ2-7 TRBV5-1 CASSLGGASSYEQYF TGCGCCAGCAGCTTGGGGGGGGCCAGCTCCTACGAGCAGTACTTC
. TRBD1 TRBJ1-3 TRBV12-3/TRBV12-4 CASRPGTGNTIYF TGTGCCAGCAGACCCGGGACAGGGAACACCATATATTTT
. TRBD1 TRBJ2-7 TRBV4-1 CASSQRDRDSYEQYF TGCGCCAGCAGCCAAAGGGACAGGGATAGTTACGAGCAGTACTTC
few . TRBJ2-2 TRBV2 CASSEDGIAGELFF TGTGCCAGCAGTGAAGATGGGATCGCCGGGGAGCTGTTTTTT
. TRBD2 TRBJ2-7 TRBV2 CASSATAGEQYF TGTGCCAGCAGTGCGACAGCGGGGGAGCAGTACTTC
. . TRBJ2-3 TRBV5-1 CASSLGPGLSPDTQYF TGCGCCAGCAGCTTGGGCCCCGGACTTAGCCCAGATACGCAGTATTTT
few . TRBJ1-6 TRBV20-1 CSARDSGQGDSPLHF TGCAGTGCTAGAGATTCAGGGCAGGGTGATTCACCCCTCCACTTT
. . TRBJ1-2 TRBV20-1 CSLWSRAPNYGYTF TGCAGCCTGTGGTCCCGCGCCCCCAACTATGGCTACACCTTC
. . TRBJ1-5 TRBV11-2 CASSLTEGNQPQHF TGTGCCAGCAGCTTAACCGAGGGCAATCAGCCCCAGCATTTT
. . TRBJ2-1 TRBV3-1 CASSQVRVRTNEQFF TGTGCCAGCAGCCAAGTTAGGGTCAGGACCAATGAGCAGTTCTTC
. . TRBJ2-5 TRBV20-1 CSARDLREETQYF TGCAGTGCTAGAGATTTAAGGGAAGAGACCCAGTACTTC
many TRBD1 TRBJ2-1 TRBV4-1 CASSLPGQGPSQFF TGCGCCAGCAGCCTCCCGGGACAGGGCCCTAGCCAGTTCTTC
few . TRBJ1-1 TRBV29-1 CSVGQRNTEAFF TGCAGCGTTGGACAGCGTAACACTGAAGCTTTCTTT
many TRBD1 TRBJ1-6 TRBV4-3 CASSQEDRGSHSPLHF TGCGCCAGCAGCCAAGAGGACAGGGGGTCCCATTCACCCCTCCACTTT
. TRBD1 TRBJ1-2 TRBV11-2 CASRRTGVNYGYTF TGTGCCAGCAGAAGAACAGGGGTGAACTATGGCTACACCTTC
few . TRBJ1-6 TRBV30 CAWSLGTAAYNSPLHF TGTGCCTGGAGTCTCGGGACCGCAGCCTATAATTCACCCCTCCACTTT
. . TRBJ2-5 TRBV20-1 CSASREMKKTQYF TGCAGTGCTAGCCGGGAGATGAAAAAGACCCAGTACTTC
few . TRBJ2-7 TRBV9 CASSVAPQGSYEQYF TGTGCCAGCAGCGTAGCTCCACAGGGATCCTACGAGCAGTACTTC
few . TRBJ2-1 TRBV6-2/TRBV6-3 CASRPRQGGNEQFF TGTGCCAGCAGACCAAGACAGGGAGGCAATGAGCAGTTCTTC
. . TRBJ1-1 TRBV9 CASSVLSTGNTEAFF TGTGCCAGCAGCGTACTCTCGACAGGGAACACTGAAGCTTTCTTT
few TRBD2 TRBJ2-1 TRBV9 CASSVTSGNNEQFF TGTGCCAGCAGCGTGACTAGCGGAAACAATGAGCAGTTCTTC
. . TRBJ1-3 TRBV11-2 CASSPRPGSGNTIYF TGTGCCAGCAGCCCTCGACCAGGGTCTGGAAACACCATATATTTT
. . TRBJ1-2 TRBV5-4 CASSLYRVANYGYTF TGTGCCAGCAGCTTGTACCGAGTAGCTAACTATGGCTACACCTTC
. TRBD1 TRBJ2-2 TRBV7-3 CASSQTGGSNTGELFF TGTGCCAGCAGCCAAACAGGGGGCTCTAACACCGGGGAGCTGTTTTTT
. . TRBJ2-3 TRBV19 CASMRFPLADTQYF TGTGCCAGTATGCGATTTCCGTTAGCGGATACGCAGTATTTT
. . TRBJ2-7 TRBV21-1 CAPRGAGLAWEQYF TGTGCCCCACGTGGGGCAGGGCTTGCTTGGGAGCAGTACTTC
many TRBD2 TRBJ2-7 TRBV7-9 CASSLFAGETYEQYF TGTGCCAGCAGCTTGTTCGCGGGGGAGACATACGAGCAGTACTTC
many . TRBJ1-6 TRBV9 CASSVAATRYNSPLHF TGTGCCAGCAGCGTAGCGGCCACCCGATATAATTCACCCCTCCACTTT
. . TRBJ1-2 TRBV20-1 CSARRQGKSGYTF TGCAGTGCTAGGCGGCAGGGGAAGTCTGGCTACACCTTC
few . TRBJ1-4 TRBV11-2 CASSSSRGEEKLFF TGTGCCAGCAGCTCATCTAGGGGCGAGGAAAAACTGTTTTTT
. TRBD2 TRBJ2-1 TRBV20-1 CSAIGGAVYNEQFF TGCAGTGCAATCGGGGGGGCAGTCTACAATGAGCAGTTCTTC
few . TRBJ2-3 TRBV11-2 CASSQSGGGGADTQYF TGTGCCAGCAGCCAGAGTGGCGGCGGGGGCGCAGATACGCAGTATTTT
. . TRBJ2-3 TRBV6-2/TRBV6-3 CASSYGELRGTTDTQYF TGTGCCAGCAGTTACGGTGAACTACGCGGTACCACAGATACGCAGTATTTT
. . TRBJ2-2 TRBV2 CASSVGKGKLFF TGTGCCAGCAGTGTAGGGAAAGGGAAGCTGTTTTTT